A single sample is the source of the 20 T cell receptor beta chains below, sequenced in a study of blood T cells in healthy people across ages. Sample-barcoded 5' priming and a J-beta primer mix drove a second PCR of roughly 7 to 11 cycles. TCRdb itself ran the 5' RACE reads through MiXCR, one entry per CDR3 protein. The sample has roughly 1.4 million distinct CDR3 sequences; around 59% are singletons. The sample consisted of blood. These receptors all stem from a man between 18 and 29 years old in good health.

The rearrangement uses TRBV4-1 and TRBJ1-5; D gene uncertain. The CDR3 runs to 15 residues. V lost 4 bases and J 2 bases, leaving 12 bases between the germline ends. Germline V CDR1 and CDR2: MGHRA, YSYEKL. The CDR3 nucleotides read TGCGCCAGCAGCCCGTTGGCTGGGGGCAATCAGCCCCAGCATTTT. This gives the protein CASSPLAGGNQPQHF.

This clonotype was counted a few times. The chain combines TRBV6-5 with TRBJ2-7, with 7 bases that match TRBD1. Per germline, CDR1 MNHEY and CDR2 SVGAGI. This CDR3 comprises 14 residues. V dropped 6 bases and J dropped 1; count of bases not matched to a gene: 6. CDR3 protein: CASRETGPSYEQYF. The CDR3 region has the DNA TGTGCCAGCAGAGAGACAGGGCCTTCCTACGAGCAGTACTTC.

The chain carries TRBV18 and TRBJ2-5; 7 nucleotides match TRBD2. After removal of 1 base from V and 11 bases from J, the junction contained 19 bases not matched to a gene. Germline-derived CDR1 and CDR2 are KGHSH and LQKENI. CDR3 length: 17 residues. The CDR3 loop reads CASSPLITLAVSNEQYF. The DNA of the CDR3 is TGTGCCAGCTCACCACTGATAACCCTAGCGGTATCCAATGAGCAGTACTTC.

This chain links TRBV6-6 with TRBJ1-6; D is ambiguous. In germline, CDR1 is MNHNY, CDR2 SVGAGI (reference sequence). The CDR3 contains 14 residues. Deletions cut 6 bases from V and 5 bases from J, with 11 bases between. The CDR3, as DNA: TGTGCCAGCAGCACCGGACGAGATAATTCACCCCTCCACTTT. It codes for CASSTGRDNSPLHF.

The chain couples TRBV29-1 to TRBJ2-1, with 10 bases fitting TRBD2. There are 15 residues in the CDR3. Germline loops: CDR1 SQVTM, CDR2 ANQGSEA. The ends lost 2 bases at V and 13 bases at J; junction bases unmatched: 14. CDR3: CSVESLAGAIKTQFF. The CDR3 DNA reads as TGCAGCGTTGAAAGCCTAGCGGGAGCGATAAAGACCCAGTTCTTC.

This clonotype turned up a few times. This chain connects TRBV27 to TRBJ2-1, with 9 bases identical to TRBD2. Germline CDR1 MNHEY, CDR2 SMNVEV (reference sequence). This CDR3 is 15 amino acids long. The V gene end was trimmed by 5 bases and the J gene end by 5 bases; junction bases not matched to a gene: 7. CDR3 protein: CASSTTSGSNNEQFF. The CDR3 DNA is TGTGCCAGCAGTACTACTAGCGGGTCCAACAATGAGCAGTTCTTC.

V is TRBV7-9 and J is TRBJ2-7; D may correspond to TRBD1 or TRBD2 (5 bases each). Germline-derived CDR1 and CDR2 are SEHNR and FQNEAQ (reference sequence). The length of the CDR3 is 15 residues. Trimming took off 5 bases at V and 0 bases at J, with 14 bases between the two ends. CDR3 bases: TGTGCCAGCAGCCGTACCGCAGGGACCTCCTACGAGCAGTACTTC. Protein sequence: CASSRTAGTSYEQYF. Complete variable domain (other parts from reference TRBV7-9 and TRBJ2-7): DTGVSQNPRHKITKRGQNVTFRCDPISEHNRLYWYRQTLGQGPEFLTYFQNEAQLEKSRLLSDRFSAERPKGSFSTLEIQRTEQGDSAMYLCASSRTAGTSYEQYFGPGTRLTVT.

This chain connects TRBV20-1 to TRBJ2-3; D possibly corresponds to TRBD2 (5 bases). Germline CDR1 is DFQATT and CDR2 is SNEGSKA (reference sequence). The CDR3 totals 15 residues. Deletions cut 7 bases from V and 6 bases from J, with 23 bases between. CDR3 sequence (DNA): TGCAGTGTCACAGTCCTACTAGAAATGGAGGATACGCAGTATTTT. Its translation is CSVTVLLEMEDTQYF.

V usage is TRBV7-9 and J usage is TRBJ2-1; D not resolved. Germline CDR1 reads SEHNR; CDR2 reads FQNEAQ (reference sequence). The CDR3 consists of 13 residues. The germline V and J ends were trimmed by 7 bases and 8 bases, with 15 bases remaining between them. The CDR3 protein is CASTLGWVDEQFF. The CDR3, as DNA: TGTGCCAGCACCCTTGGTTGGGTCGATGAGCAGTTCTTC.

The V and J genes are TRBV27 and TRBJ2-1; D is possibly TRBD1 (5 bases). This CDR3 spans 14 amino acids. Trimming stripped 5 bases from V and 4 bases from J, with 12 bases between. The V gene's germline CDR1 is MNHEY and CDR2 SMNVEV (reference sequence). Here the CDR3 DNA reads TGTGCCAGCAGTACCACTACAGGTTACAATGAGCAGTTCTTC. This gives the protein CASSTTTGYNEQFF.

CDR3 DNA sequence: TGCAGTGCTGAGGACAGGAGGAACTACGAGCAGTACTTC. Translated: CSAEDRRNYEQYF. The chain employs TRBV20-1 and TRBJ2-7; 7 bases are shared with TRBD1. Germline-derived CDR1 and CDR2 are DFQATT and SNEGSKA (reference sequence). The CDR3 runs 13 residues. Unmatched junction bases numbered 7, after V lost 5 bases and J lost 3 bases.

This clonotype was counted between two and nine times. The chain employs TRBV3-1 and TRBJ2-3; D possibly corresponds to TRBD1 (5 bases). CDR3 length equals 14 residues. The V end was cut by 1 base, the J end by 1 base, with 6 bases between. Germline assignment: CDR1 LGHDT and CDR2 YNNKEL (reference sequence). CDR3 residues: CASSQGGRTDTQYF. The CDR3 DNA follows: TGTGCCAGCAGCCAAGGGGGCCGCACAGATACGCAGTATTTT.

The rearrangement uses TRBV7-2 and TRBJ2-2; 7 bases match TRBD2. The germline gives CDR1 SGHTA, CDR2 FQGNSA. The CDR3 length is 15 residues. V lost 5 bases to trimming and J lost 6 bases; unmatched junction nucleotides: 9. CDR3 in amino acids: CASSNRLARAGELFF. CDR3 sequence (DNA): TGTGCCAGCAGCAACCGACTAGCTAGGGCCGGGGAGCTGTTTTTT.

This sequence joins TRBV6-5 and TRBJ2-5; D unclear. Germline V lookup: CDR1 MNHEY, CDR2 SVGAGI. The ends were cut back, 6 bases at V and 4 bases at J, with 9 bases in the middle. CDR3 length: 12 amino acids. The CDR3 DNA is TGTGCCAGCAGGACCTTTGGAGAGACCCAGTACTTC. Amino acids: CASRTFGETQYF.

The V gene is TRBV7-6, the J gene TRBJ2-3, with TRBD2 matching over 10 bases. Germline CDR1 and CDR2: SGHVS and FNYEAQ. V trimming: 0 bases; J trimming: 5 bases; junction bases outside the gene matches: 11. This CDR3 region has 18 residues. CDR3 sequence: CASSLAGGLAVGGDTQYF. The CDR3 region has the DNA TGTGCCAGCAGCTTAGCCGGCGGACTAGCGGTAGGAGGAGATACGCAGTATTTT.

In this sample, this clonotype turned up a few times. The chain carries TRBV10-3 and TRBJ1-2; 8 nucleotides line up with TRBD1. The CDR3 runs to 17 residues. Germline V gene sequence: CDR1 ENHRY, CDR2 SYGVKD. Unmatched junction bases numbered 8, after V lost 0 bases and J lost 2 bases. The CDR3 reads CAISESAGAGGNYGYTF. DNA of the CDR3: TGTGCCATCAGTGAGTCGGCGGGGGCAGGGGGCAACTATGGCTACACCTTC.

This chain links TRBV12-3 or TRBV12-4 with TRBJ2-4, with D possibly called TRBD1 or TRBD2 (5 bases each). The CDR3 covers 15 residues. V lost 6 bases and J lost 13, with 25 bases in between. For the CDR3, the DNA is TGTGCCAGCAGCCCCGGGGCAGGCTTTCTGGATGAGCAGTACTTC. This translates into CASSPGAGFLDEQYF.

This clonotype occurred a few times. The gene calls are TRBV4-1 and TRBJ2-1, with D tentatively TRBD1 (7 bases). The germline CDR1 and CDR2 sequences are MGHRA and YSYEKL. The CDR3 sequence is 16 residues long. Trimming pared 4 bases from V and 7 bases from J, leaving 20 bases between. DNA for the CDR3: TGCGCCAGCAGCCGACCTAGGGGGCGGGGCTCTAATGAGCAGTTCTTC. It specifies CASSRPRGRGSNEQFF.

The chain joins TRBV20-1 to TRBJ2-7; D gene unclear. V dropped 4 bases and J dropped 5 bases, with 6 bases sitting between them. This CDR3 is 10 amino acids long. Germline loops: CDR1 DFQATT, CDR2 SNEGSKA (reference sequence). The CDR3 region is CSAKGDEQYF. The CDR3 DNA reads TGCAGTGCTAAGGGCGACGAGCAGTACTTC.

The rearrangement links TRBV6-1 to TRBJ2-3; either TRBD1 or TRBD2 may fit D (6 bases each). The V gene lost 4 bases and the J gene lost 4 bases, with 9 bases spanning the gap. CDR1 is MNHNS and CDR2 is SASEGT in the germline V gene. The CDR3 contains 13 residues. CDR3 amino acids: CASSGGAPDTQYF. DNA for the CDR3: TGTGCCAGCAGTGGGGGGGCCCCAGATACGCAGTATTTT.